This T cell receptor (beta chain) is drawn from a study of PD-1 blockade in classical Hodgkin lymphoma. Note on this clone: Its antigen is not identified.

Time point indicated: cycle 4 day 1 (C4D1), after less than 7 weeks of nivolumab. Autologous stem cell transplantation was followed by relapse in every patient, and brentuximab vedotin exposure varied. The V gene lost 1 base and the J gene lost 4 bases, with 10 bases spanning the gap. CDR1 is SGHDN and CDR2 is FVKESK in the germline V gene. The CDR3 consists of 14 residues. Assay used: immunoSEQ multiplex PCR; TCRdb lists only in-frame clones, some missing. The sample holds tens of thousands of clones, 85% to 90% seen once. Study conclusions and caveats: It was CD4+ TCR diversity, not CD8+, that rose significantly by C4D1. Complete responders' baseline diversity resembled that of newly diagnosed patients.

Sequenced here: peripheral blood mononuclear cells (PBMCs), sampled before the fourth cycle of nivolumab. This clonotype originated in a human donor with classical Hodgkin lymphoma. The chain is built from TRBV14 and TRBJ1-2; weak D call: TRBD1 (5 bases). CDR3 in DNA: TGTGCCAGCAGCCAAGGGGGACCGATCTATGGCTACACCTTC. It codes for CASSQGGPIYGYTF.